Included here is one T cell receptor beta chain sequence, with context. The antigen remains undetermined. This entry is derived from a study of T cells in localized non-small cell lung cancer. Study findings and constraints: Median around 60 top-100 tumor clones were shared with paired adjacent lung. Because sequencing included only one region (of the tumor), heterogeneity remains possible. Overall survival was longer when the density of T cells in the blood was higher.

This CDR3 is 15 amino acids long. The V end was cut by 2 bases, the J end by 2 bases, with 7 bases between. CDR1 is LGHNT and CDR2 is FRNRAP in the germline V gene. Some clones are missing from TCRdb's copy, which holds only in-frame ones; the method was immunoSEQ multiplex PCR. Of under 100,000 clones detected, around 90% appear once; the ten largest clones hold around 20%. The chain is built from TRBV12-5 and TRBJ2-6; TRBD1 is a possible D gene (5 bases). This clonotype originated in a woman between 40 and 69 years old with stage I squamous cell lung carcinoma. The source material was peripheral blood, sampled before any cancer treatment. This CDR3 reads CASGLLGPGANVLTF. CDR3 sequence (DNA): TGTGCTAGTGGTTTGTTGGGGCCTGGGGCCAACGTCCTGACTTTC.